The rows below give T cell receptor beta chains drawn from one sample of a study of CD8+ T cells in alopecia areata. TCRdb's copy holds only in-frame clones and misses some; the assay was immunoSEQ multiplex PCR. The table lists about 120,000 clones, roughly 63% of them singletons. This specimen consisted of CD8+ T cells sorted from blood, obtained at week 4, from a patient treated with tofacitinib. Receptors originate from a human donor with alopecia areata. Both conserved end residues are trimmed from each CDR3. A clone size is listed for some rows: how often the clone was seen (once, few, many), or a class if it is expanded.

TRBV13,few,ASSPGGGSAKNIQY
TRBV9,.,ASSATGDYSSPLH
TRBV29-1,.,SVPHGGNGRTDTQY
TRBV29-1,few,SVEELDNEQF
TRBV27,.,ASSLGRGMRADTQY
TRBV7-8,.,ASSATQTPQETQY
TRBV5-1,few,ASSLVLASGGEQY
TRBV9,.,ASSVARDRVTYGYT
TRBV29-1,.,SVEGTATEAF
TRBV29-1,.,SLVRWTSGDPVGADTQY
TRBV23-1,.,ASSQTGQIYNSPLH
TRBV2,.,ASRPPLGYT
TRBV28,.,ASSATLGEAF
TRBV29-1,.,SVGVRQGDTMNTEAF
TRBV29-1,.,SVESEMENSPLH
TRBV29-1,.,SVLLAESTDTQY
TRBV13,.,ASSPGYLEGYT
TRBV5-4,.,ASSDRGSPYEQY
TRBV18,few,ASSPPVWAEGYT
TRBV7-9,.,ASSLGGSPNYEQY
TRBV7-8,.,ASRLWGTEHEKLF
TRBV27,few,ASSLDRDSNEQF
TRBV27,.,ASSDNWGVSPLH
TRBV13,.,ASSFNRAIMNTEAF
TRBV4-3,.,ASSQDMRGETQY
TRBV30,.,AWSVNSYEQY
TRBV29-1,.,SVEGGMAGNYGYT
TRBV27,few,ASGRGNGYT
TRBV7-9,.,ASSPSYEQY
TRBV30,.,AWSVGRPPG
TRBV9,.,ASNLGPMNTEAF
TRBV27,.,ASSPQDSPLH
TRBV4-3,.,ASSQNRGLTEAF
TRBV7-2,once,ASSLLGNTEAF
TRBV6-5,.,ASSTRVDNYGYT
TRBV7-2,few,ASSLDRYELGETQY
TRBV6-5,.,ASSDVREAF
TRBV30,once,AWSVLKNTEAF
TRBV30,.,AWRGLGQETQY
TRBV30,.,AWTSGSEKLF
TRBV29-1,few,SVEFGGLKGYEQY
TRBV27,.,ASSLFGRPETQY
TRBV6-4,.,ASSDSTKRDTQY
TRBV30,few,AWSPRDMEETQY
TRBV7-6,.,ASSLEEEGHGYT
TRBV15,.,ATSRKTGWNIQY
TRBV29-1,.,SVEMVDRGTEAF
TRBV6-5,.,ASSYSAGGQGTQY